These 4 T cell receptor beta chains were all obtained from the same sample, sequenced in a study of tumor and adjacent non-tumor tissue in lung cancer. A modified ARM-PCR protocol with three rounds of nested PCR amplified TCRbeta. Using its own MiXCR run on the multiplex PCR reads, TCRdb lists one record per CDR3 protein. This table holds roughly 67,000 distinct CDR3 sequences, around 80% found once. No cell sorting was done before RNA was extracted from the tissue. Distant lung tissue was collected more than 3 cm away from the tumor edge. What was sequenced was distant non-tumor lung tissue. The receptors come from a man between 60 and 75 years old with non-small cell lung cancer.

In regard to this clonotype: The CDR3 end shows no conserved phenylalanine or tryptophan, and so a read error is likely. The chain recombines TRBV5-6 with TRBJ2-5; D is perhaps TRBD2 (6 bases). Germline V CDR1 and CDR2: SGHDT, YYEEEE. The CDR3 totals 13 residues. CDR3 nucleotide sequence: TGTGTCAGCAGCTTGGTTGGGGGGGAGACCCAGTACCTC. This encodes CVSSLVGGETQYL.

Details on this clonotype: The CDR3 end shows no conserved phenylalanine or tryptophan, and so a read error is likely. For the CDR3, the DNA is TGTACCTTGCAGGAAACGACAAGCTACAATGAGCAGTTCCTC. It yields the protein CTLQETTSYNEQFL. The chain is built from TRBV28 and TRBJ2-1; D not certain. The CDR3 consists of 14 residues. CDR1 MDHEN and CDR2 SYDVKM come from the germline V gene.

Comments on this clonotype: It may be a read error: a sequence one base away is much more abundant. The rearrangement uses TRBV24-1 and TRBJ1-2; D is unresolved. Germline CDR1 and CDR2: KGHDR and SFDVKD. There are 11 residues in the CDR3. The CDR3 sequence: CATCDPDGYTF. The CDR3 region has the DNA TGTGCCACCTGTGACCCGGATGGCTACACCTTC.

The table lists this clonotype with a count of one. At one end, the junction sequence differs from germline, possibly due to a read error. This rearrangement joins TRBV29-1 to TRBJ2-7; D perhaps matches TRBD1 (7 bases). CDR1 and CDR2 (germline): SQVTM, ANQGSEA. The CDR3 runs 14 residues. The CDR3: CSVLEGARGYEQCF. In DNA form, the CDR3 reads TGCAGCGTCTTGGAGGGGGCAAGGGGATACGAGCAGTGCTTC.